Below, 21 T cell receptor beta chains from the same sample are listed, as sequenced in a study of T cells in women clearing cervical HPV infection. Sequenced by immunoSEQ multiplex PCR; TCRdb stores in-frame clones only, minus some. The sample includes 30,000 to 50,000 clones. Sample: blood buffy coat. The receptors come from a woman between 18 and 69 years old with a cervical HPV16 infection that either progressed to CIN3+ or cleared (not recorded which).

Regarding this clone: The read ends 3 residues shy of where the CDR3 ends; the end is completed using the germline J gene. The chain has TRBV5-1 and TRBJ1-3, with unresolved D. Trimming cost V 4 bases and J 3 bases, with 11 bases left between them. This CDR3 spans 14 amino acids. Germline loops: CDR1 SGHRS, CDR2 YFSETQ. CDR3 amino acids: CASSVPDVGNTIYF. The DNA read from the CDR3 is TGCGCCAGCAGCGTCCCAGATGTTGGAAACACC.

In regard to this clone: The read ends 3 residues shy of where the CDR3 ends; the end is completed using the germline J gene. The chain combines TRBV10-2 with TRBJ2-7; 9 bases fit TRBD1. CDR1 and CDR2 from the germline V gene are WSHSY and SAAADI. With 8 bases clipped from V and 2 bases from J, the junction kept 7 bases outside the gene matches. The CDR3 has 14 residues. CDR3 protein: CASGPDRGTYEQYF. The CDR3 DNA, read in part, is TGCGCCAGCGGTCCTGACAGGGGGACCTACGAG.

On this clone: The read ends 3 residues shy of where the CDR3 ends; the end is completed using the germline J gene. The chain employs TRBV11-2 and TRBJ2-1; TRBD2 matches 13 bases. V shed 5 bases and J 9 bases; nucleotides not matched to a gene: 7. The V gene's germline CDR1 is SGHAT and CDR2 FQNNGV. The CDR3 runs to 15 residues. CDR3 sequence reads: CASSKTSGGAVEQFF. The DNA read from the CDR3 is TGTGCCAGCAGCAAAACTAGCGGGGGGGCAGTTGAG.

A note on this clone: The read is 3 residues too short to cover the CDR3 end, so that end is filled in from the germline J gene. The chain joins TRBV2 to TRBJ2-7; perhaps TRBD1 as D (5 bases). Trimming removed 9 bases from V and 0 bases from J, with 15 bases in between. The CDR3 extends over 14 amino acids. From germline, CDR1 is SNHLY and CDR2 FYNNEI. CDR3 DNA, as far as it was read: TGTGCCAGTACCCTCGACAGTCACTCCTACGAG. Amino acid sequence: CASTLDSHSYE. The entire CDR3 is CASTLDSHSYEQYF.

On this clone itself: The read stops 3 residues short of the end of the CDR3; the missing end is completed from the germline J gene. The V gene is TRBV20-1, the J gene TRBJ2-5, with D unclear. CDR1 is DFQATT and CDR2 is SNEGSKA in the germline V gene (reference sequence). The CDR3 has 16 residues. The V end lost 0 bases, the J end lost 7 bases, and 21 bases lay between the germline ends. The CDR3 sequence: CSARDTQLESLGTQYF. The CDR3 DNA, read in part, is TGCAGTGCTAGAGATACACAGCTCGAAAGCTTGGGGACC.

As concerns this clone: The CDR3 is cut off 3 residues early in the read; its end comes from the germline J gene. This chain uses TRBV7-8 with TRBJ1-6; a weak D match, TRBD1 (5 bases). The CDR3 consists of 14 residues. Trimming took 5 bases from V and 6 from J, leaving 11 bases between them. Per the germline V gene, CDR1 is SGHVS and CDR2 is FQNEAQ. The sequenced part of the CDR3 DNA is TGTGCCAGCAGCCAAGGGGTTCGTAATTCACCC. This gives the protein CASSQGVRNSP. The CDR3 in full is CASSQGVRNSPLHF.

Details on this clone: Coverage ceases 3 residues before the CDR3 finishes, and the germline J gene fills in the end. V gene TRBV7-3 combines with J gene TRBJ1-4, with D perhaps TRBD1 (5 bases). Germline V gives CDR1 SGHTA, CDR2 FQGTGA. The CDR3 spans 18 residues. Between the trimmed V and J ends, which lost 2 bases and 0 bases, there was a span of 16 bases. The sequenced part of the CDR3 DNA is TGTGCCAGCAGCTTATTTGGCCAGGGCCTCACAACTAATGAAAAA. This codes for CASSLFGQGLTTNEK. The whole CDR3 sequence is CASSLFGQGLTTNEKLFF.

On this clone: The missing CDR3 end, 3 residues past where the read stops, is filled in from the germline J gene. The chain joins TRBV19 to TRBJ2-3, with TRBD2 as a possible D gene (5 bases). The germline V gene has CDR1 LNHDA and CDR2 SQIVND (reference sequence). V lost 3 bases to trimming and J lost 3 bases, with 16 bases between them. The CDR3 has 16 amino acids. CDR3 DNA, as far as it was read: TGTGCCAGTAGTATTTCCCCCGGGGAAAGGACAGATACG. It translates to CASSISPGERTDT. From start to end, the CDR3 is CASSISPGERTDTQYF.

Note on this clone: Read sequence stops 3 residues before the CDR3 end, and the germline J gene provides the missing end. The V and J genes are TRBV7-3 and TRBJ1-5; D gene unclear. Trimming took off 5 bases at V and 3 bases at J, with 14 bases between the two ends. The V gene's germline CDR1 is SGHTA and CDR2 FQGTGA. The CDR3 runs 15 residues. This chain's CDR3 is CASSPSGGPNQPQHF. The covered CDR3 bases are TGTGCCAGCAGCCCAAGTGGAGGGCCCAATCAGCCC.

Worth noting for this clone: The read terminates 3 residues ahead of where the CDR3 ends, so the germline J gene completes it. This sequence joins TRBV7-9 and TRBJ1-1; 9 nucleotides match TRBD1. Germline CDR1 reads SEHNR; CDR2 reads FQNEAQ (reference sequence). V shed 5 bases, J shed 5 bases, and the junction held 6 bases outside the gene matches. CDR3 length: 14 residues. The CDR3 spells CASSLPTGGTEAFF. Partial CDR3 DNA: TGTGCCAGCAGCCTACCGACAGGGGGTACTGAA.

Worth noting for this clone: Sequencing ends 3 residues short of the CDR3 end; the germline J gene provides the rest. The chain has TRBV6-4 and TRBJ2-1; 10 bases match TRBD1. This CDR3 region has 18 residues. The germline V gene has CDR1 MRHNA and CDR2 SNTAGT. J was trimmed by 3 bases and V by 0 bases; bases with no gene match: 8. The sequenced CDR3 bases are TGTGCCAGCAGTGACTCGGTACGGGGGACAGGGGACTACAATGAG. Translation: CASSDSVRGTGDYNE. The whole CDR3 protein reads CASSDSVRGTGDYNEQFF.

Concerning this clone: The read ends 3 residues before the CDR3 terminus; that terminus is restored from the germline J gene. J is TRBJ2-5 and V is TRBV7-9; 7 bases map to TRBD1. Germline V gene data show CDR1 as SEHNR and CDR2 as FQNEAQ (reference sequence). V shed 11 bases and J 4 bases; nucleotides not matched to a gene: 4. The CDR3 has 11 residues. The CDR3: CAQGDGETQYF. The sequenced CDR3 bases are TGTGCCCAGGGGGATGGAGAGACC.

On this clone: Read sequence stops 3 residues before the CDR3 end, and the germline J gene provides the missing end. This chain uses TRBV19 with TRBJ2-2; 9 bases are shared with TRBD2. The ends lost 5 bases at V and 4 bases at J; junction bases unmatched: 11. Germline V gene lookup returns CDR1 LNHDA and CDR2 SQIVND (reference sequence). CDR3 length: 17 residues. The part of the CDR3 DNA that was read is TGTGCCAGTAGTCCGTCCCTAGCGGGGAAGGGCACCGGGGAG. Translation: CASSPSLAGKGTGE. The entire CDR3 sequence reads CASSPSLAGKGTGELFF.

A note on this clone: Read sequence stops 3 residues before the CDR3 end, and the germline J gene provides the missing end. This chain connects TRBV11-2 to TRBJ2-7; no clear D gene. The CDR3 is made up of 14 amino acids. The germline CDR1 and CDR2 sequences are SGHAT and FQNNGV. The V gene lost 1 base and the J gene lost 1 base, with 8 bases spanning the gap. Incomplete CDR3 DNA: TGTGCCAGCAGCTTAGCGTCCGGTTCCTACGAG. It encodes CASSLASGSYE. The full CDR3 protein reads CASSLASGSYEQYF. Variable domain in full (rest from reference TRBV11-2 and TRBJ2-7): EAGVAQSPRYKIIEKRQSVAFWCNPISGHATLYWYQQILGQGPKLLIQFQNNGVVDDSQLPKDRFSAERLKGVDSTLKIQPAKLEDSAVYLCASSLASGSYEQYFGPGTRLTVT.

The sequenced part of the CDR3 DNA is TGCAGTGCTAGGGGGACAGGGGGCCGTGGCTATGGC. Its protein product is CSARGTGGRGYG. The CDR3, in full, reads CSARGTGGRGYGYTF. The V call is TRBV20-1, the J call TRBJ1-2; 12 bases map to TRBD1. The read stops 3 residues short of the end of the CDR3; the missing end is completed from the germline J gene. V was pared by 3 bases and J by 4 bases, with 6 bases of the junction left unmatched. CDR3 length: 15 amino acids. Germline CDR1 DFQATT, CDR2 SNEGSKA (reference sequence).

As concerns this clone: The CDR3 end falls 3 residues outside the read, so it is completed with the germline J gene. This rearrangement joins TRBV10-3 to TRBJ2-3; 9 positions match TRBD1. Per germline, CDR1 ENHRY and CDR2 SYGVKD. V lost 10 bases, J lost 4 bases, and 9 bases stayed unmatched. This CDR3 has 14 residues. The part of the CDR3 DNA that was read is TGTGCCACCGGACAGGGGATACAGGCAGATACG. Its translation: CATGQGIQADT. The full CDR3 protein reads CATGQGIQADTQYF.

As regards this clone: The read finishes 3 residues shy of the CDR3 end, and the germline J gene is used to complete it. This chain links TRBV19 with TRBJ2-3, with TRBD1 matching over 7 bases. The junction had 4 bases not matched to a gene; V was cut back by 6 bases and J by 4 bases. Germline values: CDR1 LNHDA, CDR2 SQIVND (reference sequence). The CDR3 loop spans 13 amino acids. Incomplete CDR3 DNA: TGTGCCAGTAGCACACAGGGGTCAGATACG. This translates into CASSTQGSDT. The entire CDR3 protein is CASSTQGSDTQYF.

The CDR3 spells CASSLMGATVTEAFF. Partial CDR3 DNA: TGTGCCAGCAGCTTAATGGGGGCCACGGTCACTGAA. The chain employs TRBV7-3 and TRBJ1-1; D might be TRBD1 (6 bases). The read is 3 residues too short to cover the CDR3 end, so that end is filled in from the germline J gene. This CDR3 spans 15 amino acids. V lost 1 base to trimming and J lost 4 bases, with 13 bases between them. From germline, CDR1 is SGHTA and CDR2 FQGTGA. Complete variable domain (other parts from reference TRBV7-3 and TRBJ1-1): GAGVSQTPSNKVTEKGKYVELRCDPISGHTALYWYRQSLGQGPEFLIYFQGTGAADDSGLPNDRFFAVRPEGSVSTLKIQRTERGDSAVYLCASSLMGATVTEAFFGQGTRLTVV.

Note on this clone: The read terminates 3 residues before the CDR3 end, so the remaining end is supplied by the germline J gene. V usage is TRBV23-1 and J usage is TRBJ1-1; D perhaps matches TRBD1 (6 bases). TRBV23-1 is flagged as an ORF with uncertain function. Between the trimmed V and J ends, which lost 0 bases and 1 base, there was a span of 24 bases. The CDR3 extends over 20 amino acids. The CDR3 DNA, read in part, is TGCGCCAGCAGTCAATCAGAATTCAGTTCAGGGGATTTGGCGAACACTGAA. It is translated as CASSQSEFSSGDLANTE. The entire CDR3 protein reads CASSQSEFSSGDLANTEAFF.

Points on this clone: The read finishes 3 residues shy of the CDR3 end, and the germline J gene is used to complete it. V and J are TRBV5-1 and TRBJ2-2; D not resolved. The CDR3 spans 14 residues. V lost 0 bases, J lost 5 bases, and 8 bases lay in between. The germline V gene has CDR1 SGHRS and CDR2 YFSETQ. The CDR3 DNA, read in part, is TGCGCCAGCAGCTTGGCACTGACAACCGGGGAG. This codes for CASSLALTTGE. The whole CDR3 protein reads CASSLALTTGELFF.

With regard to this clone: Read sequence stops 3 residues before the CDR3 end, and the germline J gene provides the missing end. This rearrangement joins TRBV7-8 to TRBJ1-4, with D tentatively TRBD1 (5 bases). V lost 3 bases and J lost 1, with 9 bases in between. The CDR3 sequence is 15 residues long. CDR1 and CDR2 (germline): SGHVS, FQNEAQ. CDR3 bases read: TGTGCCAGCAGCTTTCCGGGGGGAACTAATGAAAAA. Protein: CASSFPGGTNEK. The CDR3 in its entirety is CASSFPGGTNEKLFF.